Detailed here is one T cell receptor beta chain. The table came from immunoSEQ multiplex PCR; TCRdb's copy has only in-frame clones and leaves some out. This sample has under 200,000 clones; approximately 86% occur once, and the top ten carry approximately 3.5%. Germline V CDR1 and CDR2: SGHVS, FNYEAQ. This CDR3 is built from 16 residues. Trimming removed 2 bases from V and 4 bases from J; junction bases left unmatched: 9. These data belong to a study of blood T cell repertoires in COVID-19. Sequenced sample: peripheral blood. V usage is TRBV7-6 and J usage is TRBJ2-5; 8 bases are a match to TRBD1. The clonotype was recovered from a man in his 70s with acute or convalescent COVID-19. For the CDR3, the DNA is TGTGCCAGCAGCTTATTATCGGACAGGGACGGAGAGACCCAGTACTTC. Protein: CASSLLSDRDGETQYF.